The 8 T cell receptor beta chains below all came from one sample that was sequenced in a study of vaccination and CD4 T cells after COVID-19. Regarding treatment: approximately nine-day PBMC culture with coronavirus spike peptide pools or control peptides (ViraFEST assay). Once obtained from cultured CD4+ T cells, the DNA was sequenced using the Oncomine TCR Beta short-read assay. TCRdb re-called the PCR reads through MiXCR, storing one row per CDR3 protein. There are 22,000 or so distinct CDR3 sequences in the sample; nearly 55% occur only once, and around 6% lies in the top ten. No antigen has been identified for these receptors. The sequenced material came from CD4+ T cells from blood, cultured in vitro. Source of these receptors: a human donor who had recovered from COVID-19.

The chain employs TRBV6-4 and TRBJ1-2; TRBD1 agrees at 10 bases. J lost 8 bases, V lost 5 bases, and 5 bases had no gene match. The CDR3 is 13 amino acids. The germline V gene encodes CDR1 MRHNA and CDR2 SNTAGT. DNA for the CDR3: TGTGCCAGCAGTCCCGGGACAGGGGAAGGCTACACCTTC. It encodes CASSPGTGEGYTF.

This clonotype was recorded once. The chain couples TRBV6-1 to TRBJ2-7; D tentatively reads TRBD1 or TRBD2 (5 bases each). CDR3 size: 15 residues. V lost 6 bases and J lost 2, with 17 bases in between. CDR1 MNHNS and CDR2 SASEGT come from the germline V gene. CDR3 nucleotides: TGTGCCAGCAGGTTCCAAGTGCAGGGAGCCTACGAGCAGTACTTC. Translating it yields CASRFQVQGAYEQYF.

This clonotype has a handful of counts. The genes are TRBV6-2 or TRBV6-3 and TRBJ1-1, with D unresolved. Germline assignment: CDR1 MNHEY and CDR2 SVGEGT. This CDR3 comprises 13 residues. Trimming pared 6 bases from V and 0 bases from J, leaving 8 bases between. The CDR3 DNA follows: TGTGCCAGCAGCATACACGTGAACACTGAAGCTTTCTTT. Translating it yields CASSIHVNTEAFF.

The chain combines TRBV10-1 with TRBJ2-3; 8 bases align to TRBD1. With 5 bases clipped from V and 2 bases from J, the junction kept 3 bases outside the gene matches. This CDR3 contains 14 residues. The germline V gene encodes CDR1 WNHNN and CDR2 SYGVQD (reference sequence). The CDR3 loop reads CASSTGGTTDTQYF. CDR3 nucleotides: TGCGCCAGCAGTACAGGGGGTACCACAGATACGCAGTATTTT.

The chain links TRBV7-9 to TRBJ1-3; no clear D gene. The CDR3 covers 16 residues. Germline V gene data show CDR1 as SEHNR and CDR2 as FQNEAQ (reference sequence). Between the trimmed V and J ends, which lost 0 bases and 2 bases, there was a span of 11 bases. The CDR3 reads CASSLARSGAGNTIYF. The CDR3 DNA reads as TGTGCCAGCAGCTTAGCGCGAAGCGGCGCTGGAAACACCATATATTTT.

This rearrangement joins TRBV5-4 to TRBJ2-3; 11 nucleotides match TRBD2. CDR1 SGHNT and CDR2 YYREEE come from the germline V gene (reference sequence). Losses at the gene ends were 2 bases for V and 6 bases for J; bases not matched to a gene: 5. The CDR3 is 15 amino acids. The chain's CDR3 is CASSLLAGESDTQYF. The CDR3 DNA follows: TGTGCCAGCAGCTTACTAGCGGGAGAGTCCGATACGCAGTATTTT.

V usage is TRBV12-3 or TRBV12-4 and J usage is TRBJ1-3; D gene unclear. V shed 3 bases and J shed 2 bases, with 5 bases lying between them. The CDR3 runs 13 residues. The CDR3 region has the DNA TGTGCCAGCAGTTTTGAGACTGGAAACACCATATATTTT. This sequence encodes CASSFETGNTIYF.

The gene calls are TRBV12-3 or TRBV12-4 and TRBJ1-2; 9 nucleotides align to TRBD1. The CDR3 has 14 residues. Germline trimming cut 5 bases from V and 8 bases from J; bases unmatched to any gene: 9. The CDR3 reads CASSTRQGGRGYTF. DNA of the CDR3: TGTGCCAGCAGTACCAGACAGGGGGGACGAGGCTACACCTTC.